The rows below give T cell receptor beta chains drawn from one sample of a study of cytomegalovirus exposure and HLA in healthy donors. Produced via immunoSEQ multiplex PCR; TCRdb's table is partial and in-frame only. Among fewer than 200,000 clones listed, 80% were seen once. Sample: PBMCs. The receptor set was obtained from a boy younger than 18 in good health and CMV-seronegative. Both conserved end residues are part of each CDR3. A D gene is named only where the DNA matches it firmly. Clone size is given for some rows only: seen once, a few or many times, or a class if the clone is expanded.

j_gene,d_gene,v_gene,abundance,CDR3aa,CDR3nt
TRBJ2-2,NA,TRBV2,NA,CASRGTSNTGELFF,TGTGCCAGCAGGGGGACTTCGAACACCGGGGAGCTGTTTTTT
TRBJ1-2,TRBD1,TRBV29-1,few,CSVGLGQGDRGYTF,TGCAGCGTTGGCTTGGGACAGGGCGATAGAGGCTACACCTTC
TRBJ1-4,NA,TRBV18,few,CASSPGKVGVSEKLFF,TGTGCCAGCTCACCGGGCAAGGTCGGCGTGAGTGAAAAACTGTTTTTT
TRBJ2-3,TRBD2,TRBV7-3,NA,CASSLTGTSDTDTQYF,TGTGCCAGCAGCTTAACGGGGACTAGCGATACAGATACGCAGTATTTT
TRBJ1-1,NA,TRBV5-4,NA,CASSPRGALKGLWDSNEAFF,TGTGCCAGCAGCCCCCGAGGGGCGCTTAAGGGGTTGTGGGACTCGAATGAAGCTTTCTTT
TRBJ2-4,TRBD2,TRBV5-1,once,CASSFTQTSGSNIQYF,TGCGCCAGCAGCTTCACCCAGACTAGCGGGAGTAACATTCAGTACTTC
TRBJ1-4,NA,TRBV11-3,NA,CASSPRYRRTNEKLFF,TGTGCCAGCAGCCCCCGGTACAGAAGAACTAATGAAAAACTGTTTTTT
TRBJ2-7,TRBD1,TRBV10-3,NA,CAISESSRTGGVGNEQYF,TGTGCCATCAGTGAGTCGTCGCGGACAGGGGGCGTAGGGAACGAGCAGTACTTC
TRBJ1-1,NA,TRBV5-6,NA,CASSLSTANTEAFF,TGTGCCAGCAGCTTGTCGACAGCGAACACTGAAGCTTTCTTT
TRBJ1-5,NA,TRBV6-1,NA,CASSRRIDSNQPQHF,TGTGCCAGCAGTCGGCGGATTGATAGCAATCAGCCCCAGCATTTT
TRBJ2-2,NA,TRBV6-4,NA,CASSDSETTGELFF,TGTGCCAGCAGTGACTCGGAGACGACCGGGGAGCTGTTTTTT
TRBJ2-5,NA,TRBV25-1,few,CATLGAGETQYF,TGTGCCACCCTAGGAGCAGGGGAGACCCAGTACTTC
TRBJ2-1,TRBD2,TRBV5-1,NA,CASSLRLAADNEQFF,TGCGCCAGCAGCCTGAGGCTAGCGGCGGACAATGAGCAGTTCTTC
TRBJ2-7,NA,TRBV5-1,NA,CASSFSGSVTYEQYF,TGCGCCAGCAGCTTTTCTGGGAGTGTCACCTACGAGCAGTACTTC
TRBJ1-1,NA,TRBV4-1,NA,CASSQASPNTEAFF,TGCGCCAGCAGCCAAGCAAGCCCGAACACTGAAGCTTTCTTT
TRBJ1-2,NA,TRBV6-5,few,CASLGNYGYTF,TGTGCCAGCCTCGGTAACTATGGCTACACCTTC
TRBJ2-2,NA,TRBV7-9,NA,CASSLVKRGYTGELFF,TGTGCCAGCAGCTTAGTAAAGAGAGGATACACCGGGGAGCTGTTTTTT
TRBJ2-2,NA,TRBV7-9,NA,CASSLDTSVTGELFF,TGTGCCAGCAGCTTAGATACTAGTGTCACCGGGGAGCTGTTTTTT
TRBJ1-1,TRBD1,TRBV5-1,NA,CASSTGQGDTEAFF,TGCGCCAGCAGCACCGGACAGGGGGACACTGAAGCTTTCTTT
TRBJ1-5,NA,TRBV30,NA,CAWAHRDNQPQHF,TGTGCCTGGGCTCACAGGGACAATCAGCCCCAGCATTTT
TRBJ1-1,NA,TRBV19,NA,CASRILRSGFSTEAFF,TGTGCCAGTAGGATACTGAGGTCAGGGTTCAGCACTGAAGCTTTCTTT
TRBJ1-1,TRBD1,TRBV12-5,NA,CASGLEDRVGTEAFF,TGTGCTAGTGGTTTGGAGGACAGGGTAGGGACTGAAGCTTTCTTT
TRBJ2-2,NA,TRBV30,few,CAWSEKQGLFF,TGTGCCTGGAGTGAAAAACAGGGGCTGTTTTTT
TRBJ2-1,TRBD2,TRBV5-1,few,CASSLGTSGNNEQFF,TGCGCCAGCAGCTTGGGGACTAGCGGGAACAATGAGCAGTTCTTC
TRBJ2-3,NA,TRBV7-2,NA,CASSPRGGRTDTQYF,TGTGCCAGCAGCCCTCGGGGAGGACGCACAGATACGCAGTATTTT
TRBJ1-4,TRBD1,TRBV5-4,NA,CASSGDRAGEKLFF,TGTGCCAGCAGCGGGGACAGGGCAGGAGAAAAACTGTTTTTT
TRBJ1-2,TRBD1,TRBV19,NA,CASSEDRGFYGYTF,TGTGCCAGTAGTGAAGACAGGGGATTCTATGGCTACACCTTC
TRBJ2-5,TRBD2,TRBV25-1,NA,CASSGGGNQETQYF,TGTGCCAGCAGTGGGGGGGGGAATCAAGAGACCCAGTACTTC
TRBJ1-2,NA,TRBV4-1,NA,CASSLKTENYGYTF,TGCGCCAGCAGCTTAAAGACTGAAAACTATGGCTACACCTTC
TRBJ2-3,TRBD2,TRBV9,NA,CASDSGARTDTQYF,TGTGCCAGCGATAGCGGGGCCCGCACAGATACGCAGTATTTT
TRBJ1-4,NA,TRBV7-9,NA,CASSLGGGGVDEKLFF,TGTGCCAGCAGCTTAGGAGGTGGGGGGGTAGACGAAAAACTGTTTTTT
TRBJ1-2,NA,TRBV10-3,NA,CAISEGQGGGYTF,TGTGCCATCAGTGAAGGGCAGGGTGGTGGCTACACCTTC
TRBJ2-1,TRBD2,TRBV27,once,CASSYSSGRFGEQFF,TGTGCCAGCAGTTACTCTAGCGGGAGGTTCGGTGAGCAGTTCTTC
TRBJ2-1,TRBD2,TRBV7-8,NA,CASSSNYLTSGSSIYNEQFF,TGTGCCAGCAGCTCAAACTACCTGACTAGCGGGAGTTCGATCTACAATGAGCAGTTCTTC
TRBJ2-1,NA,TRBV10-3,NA,CAISGHGRNEQFF,TGTGCCATCAGCGGCCATGGGAGAAATGAGCAGTTCTTC
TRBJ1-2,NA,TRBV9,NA,CASSVEENFYGYTF,TGTGCCAGCAGCGTAGAGGAGAATTTCTATGGCTACACCTTC
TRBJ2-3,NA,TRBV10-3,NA,CAIFGGTSTDTQYF,TGTGCCATCTTTGGCGGGACTAGCACAGATACGCAGTATTTT
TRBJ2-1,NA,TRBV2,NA,CASSISGTYNEQFF,TGTGCCAGCAGTATTTCCGGGACCTACAATGAGCAGTTCTTC
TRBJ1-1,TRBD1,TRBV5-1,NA,CASSFAWTGGNTEAFF,TGCGCCAGCAGCTTCGCATGGACAGGGGGGAACACTGAAGCTTTCTTT
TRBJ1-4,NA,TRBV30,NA,CAWSKAGREKLFF,TGTGCCTGGAGTAAGGCAGGGCGGGAAAAACTGTTTTTT
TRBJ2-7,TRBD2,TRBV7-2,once,CASSSTGGVYDEQYF,TGTGCCAGCAGCTCCACGGGAGGAGTTTACGACGAGCAGTACTTC
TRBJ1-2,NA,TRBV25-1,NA,CASSEIGDRGNYGYTF,TGTGCCAGCAGTGAAATAGGAGATCGGGGTAACTATGGCTACACCTTC